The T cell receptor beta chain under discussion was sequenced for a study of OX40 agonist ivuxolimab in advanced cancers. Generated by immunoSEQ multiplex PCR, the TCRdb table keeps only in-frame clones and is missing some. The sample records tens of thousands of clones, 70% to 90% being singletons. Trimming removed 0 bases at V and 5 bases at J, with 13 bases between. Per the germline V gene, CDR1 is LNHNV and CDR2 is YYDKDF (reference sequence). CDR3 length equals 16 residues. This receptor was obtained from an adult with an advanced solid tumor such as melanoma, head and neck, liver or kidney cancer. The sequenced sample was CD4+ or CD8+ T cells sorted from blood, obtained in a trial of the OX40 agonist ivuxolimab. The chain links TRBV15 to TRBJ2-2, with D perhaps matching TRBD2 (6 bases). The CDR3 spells CATSRDGAGKTGELFF. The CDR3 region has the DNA TGTGCCACCAGCAGAGATGGTGCGGGGAAAACCGGGGAGCTGTTTTTT.